This passage covers 16 T cell receptor beta chains from one sample sequenced in a study of blood T cells in healthy people across ages. Next came a second PCR, run for roughly 6 to 11 cycles, which used a sample-barcoded 5' primer along with a J-beta primer mix. TCRdb re-analysed the 5' RACE reads in MiXCR, keeping a single row per CDR3 protein. The repertoire has roughly 570,000 distinct CDR3 sequences, 27% of them found once; the top ten carry about a fifth. The sample comprised blood. The receptors were sampled from a woman in her 70s in good health.

V usage is TRBV6-5 and J usage is TRBJ1-2; TRBD1 agrees at 8 bases. V gave up 2 bases and J gave up 6 bases; unmatched junction bases: 5. The CDR3 has 14 residues. Germline lookup yields CDR1 MNHEY and CDR2 SVGAGI. This CDR3 is CASSYVAGGDGYTF. The CDR3 DNA reads as TGTGCCAGCAGTTACGTGGCAGGGGGCGATGGCTACACCTTC.

The J gene is TRBJ1-2, the V gene TRBV20-1; 10 nucleotides line up with TRBD1. Germline assignment: CDR1 DFQATT and CDR2 SNEGSKA (reference sequence). This CDR3 has 13 amino acids. V gave up 1 base and J gave up 8 bases; unmatched junction bases: 4. CDR3 nucleotide sequence: TGCAGTGCTAGAGGTCCGACAGGGGGCGGCTACACCTTC. Encoded protein: CSARGPTGGGYTF.

The chain couples TRBV7-2 to TRBJ2-2; D perhaps matches TRBD2 (6 bases). From germline, CDR1 is SGHTA and CDR2 FQGNSA. CDR3 size: 16 residues. Between the trimmed V and J ends, which lost 1 base and 5 bases, there was a span of 14 bases. The DNA for the CDR3 is TGTGCCAGCAGCTTAGGATCCGGGGGTTATACCGGGGAGCTGTTTTTT. Amino acid sequence: CASSLGSGGYTGELFF. The full variable domain, its missing parts supplied by reference TRBV7-2 and TRBJ2-2, is GAGVSQSPSNKVTEKGKDVELRCDPISGHTALYWYRQSLGQGLEFLIYFQGNSAPDKSGLPSDRFSAERTGGSVSTLTIQRTQQEDSAVYLCASSLGSGGYTGELFFGEGSRLTVL.

The V call is TRBV5-1, the J call TRBJ2-3; D is ambiguous. Trimming took 4 bases from V and 14 from J, leaving 23 bases between them. Germline V CDR1 and CDR2: SGHRS, YFSETQ. The CDR3 totals 14 residues. This CDR3 is CASSDGTAGLSWYF. Written as DNA, the CDR3 is TGCGCCAGCAGCGACGGAACCGCCGGGTTAAGTTGGTATTTT.

CDR3 residues: CASSSGPGLALTGELFF. The CDR3 DNA reads TGTGCCAGCAGCTCCGGACCGGGACTAGCACTTACCGGGGAGCTGTTTTTT. This sequence joins TRBV7-2 and TRBJ2-2, with TRBD2 matching 9 bases. In germline, CDR1 is SGHTA, CDR2 FQGNSA. The ends lost 4 bases at V and 5 bases at J; junction bases unmatched: 11. The CDR3 runs to 17 residues. The complete variable domain, with remaining parts taken from reference TRBV7-2 and TRBJ2-2, reads GAGVSQSPSNKVTEKGKDVELRCDPISGHTALYWYRQSLGQGLEFLIYFQGNSAPDKSGLPSDRFSAERTGGSVSTLTIQRTQQEDSAVYLCASSSGPGLALTGELFFGEGSRLTVL.

This clonotype was seen a handful of times. This chain links TRBV7-2 with TRBJ2-7; D is ambiguous. Trimming removed 4 bases from V and 4 bases from J, with 8 bases in between. Germline V lookup: CDR1 SGHTA, CDR2 FQGNSA. The CDR3 spans 12 residues. CDR3 amino acids: CASSSRAYEQYF. Here the CDR3 DNA reads TGTGCCAGCAGCTCCCGGGCATACGAGCAGTACTTC.

This clonotype has only a few counts. V is TRBV7-9 and J is TRBJ2-7; D remains unclear. V lost 2 bases and J 7 bases, leaving 9 bases between the germline ends. The CDR3 runs 12 residues. CDR1 and CDR2 from the germline V gene are SEHNR and FQNEAQ (reference sequence). CDR3 sequence reads: CASSLTVWEQYF. The CDR3 DNA reads TGTGCCAGCAGCTTAACGGTCTGGGAGCAGTACTTC.

This clonotype was observed a single time. The chain couples TRBV29-1 to TRBJ2-1, with D possibly TRBD2 on 5 matching bases. The germline gives CDR1 SQVTM, CDR2 ANQGSEA. The CDR3 runs 12 residues. V lost 4 bases, J lost 7 bases, and 11 bases lay in between. DNA for the CDR3: TGCAGCGTTGCAGCGGCTAGGAATGAGCAGTTCTTC. It yields the protein CSVAAARNEQFF.

This clonotype has only a few counts. The J gene is TRBJ2-5, the V gene TRBV5-1, with D hard to call. Trimming removed 0 bases from V and 1 base from J, with 10 bases in between. Germline-derived CDR1 and CDR2 are SGHRS and YFSETQ. The CDR3 is 15 residues long. For the CDR3, the DNA is TGCGCCAGCAGCTTGGCCGTACTAACCCAAGAGACCCAGTACTTC. Translated: CASSLAVLTQETQYF.

The J gene is TRBJ1-2, the V gene TRBV12-3 or TRBV12-4, with D possibly matching TRBD1 (5 bases). The CDR3 covers 12 residues. Trimming left V 3 bases short and J 8 bases short, with 10 bases between. The CDR3 region has the DNA TGTGCCAGCAGTTTTGGGACGGAGGGCTACACCTTC. This codes for CASSFGTEGYTF.

The table lists this clonotype with a few counts. This sequence joins TRBV6-2 or TRBV6-3 and TRBJ1-5; D might be TRBD1 (6 bases). Germline V gives CDR1 MNHEY, CDR2 SVGEGT. The V end lost 2 bases, the J end lost 5 bases, and 13 bases lay between the germline ends. The CDR3 is 15 amino acids. CDR3 loop: CASSYNRVKDQPQHF. The DNA of the CDR3 is TGTGCCAGCAGTTACAACAGGGTAAAGGATCAGCCCCAGCATTTT.

V usage is TRBV29-1 and J usage is TRBJ2-7, with unresolved D. The CDR3 has 13 amino acids. The V gene's germline CDR1 is SQVTM and CDR2 ANQGSEA. Trimming took off 5 bases at V and 3 bases at J, with 14 bases between the two ends. CDR3 residues: CSVTWQINYEQYF. CDR3 sequence (DNA): TGCAGCGTTACCTGGCAGATCAACTACGAGCAGTACTTC.

This clonotype was seen a few times. The V call is TRBV5-1, the J call TRBJ2-5; 13 nucleotides match TRBD2. The CDR3 runs to 20 residues. J was trimmed by 6 bases and V by 0 bases; bases with no gene match: 17. CDR1 SGHRS and CDR2 YFSETQ come from the germline V gene. In nucleotides, the CDR3 is TGCGCCAGCAGCTTGGCCGCGACTAGCGGGGGGCCCTGGTTTCGGAAGACCCAGTACTTC. This gives the protein CASSLAATSGGPWFRKTQYF.

The rearrangement joins TRBV6-1 to TRBJ1-2; no clear D. Germline-derived CDR1 and CDR2 are MNHNS and SASEGT. This CDR3 comprises 13 residues. The ends were cut back, 0 bases at V and 7 bases at J, with 9 bases in the middle. CDR3 loop: CASSEARVSGYTF. In nucleotides, the CDR3 is TGTGCCAGCAGTGAAGCTAGGGTTTCTGGCTACACCTTC.

This rearrangement joins TRBV5-5 to TRBJ1-6, with TRBD1 identical over 7 bases. Per germline, CDR1 SGHKS and CDR2 YYEKEE (reference sequence). Losses at the gene ends were 4 bases for V and 2 bases for J; bases not matched to a gene: 6. This CDR3 contains 16 residues. CDR3 protein: CASSPRQGAYNSPLHF. Here the CDR3 DNA reads TGTGCCAGCAGCCCCCGACAGGGTGCCTATAATTCACCCCTCCACTTT.

This clonotype was found a few times. The V call is TRBV4-2, the J call TRBJ2-7, with TRBD2 matching over 7 bases. Germline assignment: CDR1 LGHNA and CDR2 YNFKEQ. There are 15 residues in the CDR3. The V segment lost 1 base and the J segment 3 bases; nucleotides outside the gene matches: 6. This CDR3 is CASSQAGGNHYEQYF. The CDR3 nucleotides read TGTGCCAGCAGCCAAGCCGGGGGGAATCACTACGAGCAGTACTTC.